These T cell receptor beta chains were read from a single sample in a study of memory CD4+ T cells and cytomegalovirus serostatus. The protocol was immunoSEQ multiplex PCR, while the TCRdb copy is restricted to in-frame clones and leaves out a portion. The table includes under 85,000 clones, roughly 78% detected once. Sequencing was done on a sample of memory CD4+ T cells from blood. Every receptor here comes from an adult in good health and CMV-seropositive. Each CDR3 is given with its conserved first and last residue. The order of the fields is J gene, V gene, CDR3 protein.

J gene: TRBJ2-7; V gene: TRBV30; CDR3 protein: CAWSKQGGNEQYF
J gene: TRBJ1-2; V gene: TRBV6-6; CDR3 protein: CAGAGGDGYTF
J gene: TRBJ2-2; V gene: TRBV6-5; CDR3 protein: CASRSGRRDTGELFF
J gene: TRBJ1-2; V gene: TRBV29-1; CDR3 protein: CSAGGRGVGGYTF
J gene: TRBJ2-1; V gene: TRBV7-2; CDR3 protein: CASSLGSRRSEQFF
J gene: TRBJ2-7; V gene: TRBV4-2; CDR3 protein: CASSREFEYSYEQYF
J gene: TRBJ1-1; V gene: TRBV9; CDR3 protein: CASNQLGQGEMNTEAFF
J gene: TRBJ2-6; V gene: TRBV14; CDR3 protein: CASSPSGANVLTF
J gene: TRBJ1-4; V gene: TRBV7-9; CDR3 protein: CASSSPVPGEKLFF
J gene: TRBJ2-1; V gene: TRBV4-2; CDR3 protein: CASSQGPGEGENEQFF
J gene: TRBJ1-4; V gene: TRBV19; CDR3 protein: CASSIRGNGEKLFF
J gene: TRBJ2-5; V gene: TRBV2; CDR3 protein: CASSNSGGGQETQYF
J gene: TRBJ2-3; V gene: TRBV7-2; CDR3 protein: CASASEGRFTDTQYF
J gene: TRBJ1-1; V gene: TRBV19; CDR3 protein: CASRLGTGGLLNTEAFF
J gene: TRBJ1-1; V gene: TRBV7-2; CDR3 protein: CASSPPAGRNTEAFF
J gene: TRBJ2-3; V gene: TRBV7-9; CDR3 protein: CASSLATTSGTDTQYF
J gene: TRBJ1-2; V gene: TRBV4-1; CDR3 protein: CASSQDMGGAEGYTF